This T cell receptor (beta chain) was identified in a study of stem cell transplantation in POMP-related autoinflammatory disease (dated by TCRdb to the early 2020s). Concerning the study at large: According to the study's hypothesis, the TRB repertoire gets skewed because defective thymoproteasomes impair MHC class I-dependent CD8+ T-cell differentiation and positive selection. Prior to transplant, the patients had skewing toward CD4+ naive T cells, low CD8+ T-cell proportions, and reduced T-cell cytokine secretion. High-throughput TRB sequencing assessed how POMP deficiency affects T-cell receptor beta repertoire diversity and CDR3 characteristics.

The germline V gene encodes CDR1 LNHDA and CDR2 SQIVND (reference sequence). The CDR3 spans 14 residues, from the cysteine through the phenylalanine. Of all the DNA, just the CDR3 is kept, 42 bases in frame from base 1. The germline ends are 13 bases apart after V is trimmed by 7 bases and J by 1 base. The paper as a whole reports these results and caveats: In PRAID patients, the trend toward lower diversity and increased clonality reached statistical significance only for regulatory T cells. PRAID patients trended toward lower TRB diversity and higher clonality across all analyzed T-cell subsets. A restricted number of unique TRB V-J gene pairings was observed in PRAID patients.

Receptor amplification or capture employed the immunoSEQ multiplex PCR assay. Turning to the authors' computational methods: Repertoire diversity was quantified with Shannon entropy, accounting for clonal size distribution. The Gini-Simpson index (Simpson_1-D) was used to measure inequality of clonotype distribution. TCRdb mirrors the immuneACCESS table, restricted to in-frame sequences. Some clones are absent from its copies; in checked studies, under half trace to an unresolved V gene, and the reason for the others is unknown. That table gives V, J and clone size, and the DNA gave D and trimming. This sample is represented by 25,000 to 30,000 clones; approximately 85% of them were singletons. Clones ranked in the top ten supply around 2.5% of the sample. The time point label corresponds to: before hematopoietic stem cell transplant. PRAID was marked by prominent immunodeficiency together with autoinflammation. Before TRB sequencing, the T-cell subsets, namely conventional T cells, CD8+ T cells, regulatory T cells, and T follicular helper cells, were sorted.

About this clone itself: Its antigen is still unknown. Base qualities were left out, and no much larger clone turns up one base away.

Recombination connected TRBV19 to TRBJ1-1, and possibly TRBD1, on 6 matching bases. Source: CD4+ T cells from PBMCs, taken before stem cell transplantation. This receptor was obtained from a human donor with POMP-related autoinflammation and immune dysregulation (PRAID). The DNA sequence follows: TGTGCCAGTAAGTGGTGGACAGAGAACACTGAAGCTTTCTTT. Its protein product is CASKWWTENTEAFF.